This TCR beta chain is drawn from a study of T cell responses to AZD1222 COVID-19 vaccine. Overall study findings and caveats: Clonal diversity was possibly underestimated; the donors were predominantly white British and more often female. Spike-spanning, vaccine-associated CD4 TCRs were dominant at 160-218 and 743-854. Repertoires were obtained solely post-peak T cell response. Two AZD1222 administrations were followed by greater Spike-specific TCR breadth and depth.

Trimming cost V 3 bases and J 3 bases, with 14 bases left between them. Germline values: CDR1 GTSNPN, CDR2 SVGIG (reference sequence). The CDR3 has 14 residues. Profiled with immunoSEQ multiplex PCR; TCRdb holds only in-frame clones, not every one. The sample contains about 83,000 clones, around nine tenths of which appear only once. There are a few counts of this clone. The antigen remains unidentified. The rearrangement uses TRBV30 and TRBJ1-2; the D gene is possibly TRBD1 (5 bases). The receptor was derived from an adult in good health. Sequenced material: peripheral blood, taken on day 0 of MenACWY control vaccination. This CDR3 reads CAWSSGGTDYGYTF. The CDR3 DNA reads as TGTGCCTGGAGCTCCGGCGGGACGGACTATGGCTACACCTTC.